The rows below give T cell receptor beta chains drawn from one sample of a study of blood T cell repertoires in COVID-19. Data came from immunoSEQ multiplex PCR; TCRdb stores just in-frame clones and leaves some out. This sample has some 120,000 clones, with around 83% found just once. The material sequenced was peripheral blood. These receptors were taken from a human donor in a cohort sampled during active COVID-19. The CDR3 runs from the conserved cysteine through the conserved F or W. A D gene is named only where the DNA matches it firmly. The size of a clone is reported for some rows only, either as once, few or many, or as a class for expanded clones.

clone size,V gene,D gene,J gene,CDR3 DNA,CDR3 protein
NA,TRBV6-2/TRBV6-3,NA,TRBJ1-6,TGTGCCAGCAGTCCACCTTCGGACAGTGCTTATAATTCACCCCTCCACTTT,CASSPPSDSAYNSPLHF
once,TRBV7-2,NA,TRBJ1-1,TGTGCCAGCAGCTTAGAGGGCCAGGGGAACACTGAAGCTTTCTTT,CASSLEGQGNTEAFF
NA,TRBV19,TRBD1,TRBJ1-2,TGTGCCAGTAATGGTCAGGTGGGGACAGGGATCTTTTGGGGCTACACCTTC,CASNGQVGTGIFWGYTF
NA,TRBV10-3,NA,TRBJ1-2,TGTGCCATCAGTGCTGTGGGCCCTAACTATGGCTACACCTTC,CAISAVGPNYGYTF
NA,TRBV3-1/TRBV3-2,NA,TRBJ2-7,TGTGCCAGCAGCCAAGAATGGCGGGGTACGGGGTACGAGCAGTACTTC,CASSQEWRGTGYEQYF
NA,TRBV5-6,TRBD2,TRBJ2-5,TGTGCCAGCAGCCGGACTAGTTTACAAGAGACCCAGTACTTC,CASSRTSLQETQYF
many,TRBV18,NA,TRBJ1-2,TGTGCCAGCTCCTACAACAGGGTCTATGGCTACACCTTC,CASSYNRVYGYTF
NA,TRBV6-5,NA,TRBJ1-1,TGTGCCAGCAGTTACTCGACGGGACAACTCACTGAAGCTTTCTTT,CASSYSTGQLTEAFF
NA,TRBV5-6,TRBD1,TRBJ1-2,TGTGCCAGCAGCTCCTACGACAGGGCTGGCGGCTACACCTTC,CASSSYDRAGGYTF
NA,TRBV12-3/TRBV12-4,NA,TRBJ1-2,TGTGCCAGCAGCTGGGGCGGATTCTATGGCTACACCTTC,CASSWGGFYGYTF
NA,TRBV2,NA,TRBJ2-2,TGTGCCAGCAGTCCAAGGACAGCGAACACCGGGGAGCTGTTTTTT,CASSPRTANTGELFF
NA,TRBV28,NA,TRBJ1-1,TGTGCCAGCAGTCCCGGGGGGTGGACTGAAGCTTTCTTT,CASSPGGWTEAFF
NA,TRBV11-3,NA,TRBJ2-3,TGTGCCAGCAGCCGGCCTGGGGGGGATACGCAGTATTTT,CASSRPGGDTQYF
NA,TRBV6-5,NA,TRBJ2-1,TGTGCCAGCAGTTACTCAGCGCCTCGTGAGCAGTTCTTC,CASSYSAPREQFF
NA,TRBV6-2/TRBV6-3,TRBD1,TRBJ1-5,TGTGCCAGCAGTTACTCAGGAGGGGGCGGGCAGCCCCAGCATTTT,CASSYSGGGGQPQHF
NA,TRBV5-4,NA,TRBJ2-5,TGTGCCAGCAGCTTGGCCGGGGGGCGGGAGACCCAGTACTTC,CASSLAGGRETQYF
NA,TRBV7-6,NA,TRBJ1-3,TGTGCCAGCAGCCAGGGAAGCGCCATATATTTT,CASSQGSAIYF
NA,TRBV4-3,TRBD2,TRBJ2-3,TGCGCCAGCAGCCAAGATGTGGCTAGCGGGAGAAGGGATACGCAGTATTTT,CASSQDVASGRRDTQYF
NA,TRBV5-1,TRBD1,TRBJ2-5,TGCGCCAGCAGATTCGGGGACAGGGATGGAGAGACCCAGTACTTC,CASRFGDRDGETQYF
NA,TRBV4-3,TRBD1,TRBJ1-6,TGCGCCAGCAGCCAAGGGCCCGGGACAGAAAATTCACCCCTCCACTTT,CASSQGPGTENSPLHF
NA,TRBV19,NA,TRBJ1-5,TGTGCCGGGGGAGGAATAGAGCCCCAGCATTTT,CAGGGIEPQHF
NA,TRBV7-2,NA,TRBJ1-4,TGTGCCAGCAGCTTAGACGGAGCAAACAATGAAAAACTGTTTTTT,CASSLDGANNEKLFF
once,TRBV7-2,TRBD2,TRBJ2-1,TGTGCCAGCAGCTTCGCGGGGGGGGGATACAATGAGCAGTTCTTC,CASSFAGGGYNEQFF
NA,TRBV11-3,NA,TRBJ2-2,TGTGCCAGCAGCCCAGATCCGGGCGGGGAGCTGTTTTTT,CASSPDPGGELFF
NA,TRBV28,NA,TRBJ2-3,TGTGCCAGCAGTTTTGGCCAGGGCAGCACAGATACGCAGTATTTT,CASSFGQGSTDTQYF
once,TRBV6-5,NA,TRBJ1-2,TGTGCCAGCAGTTACTCGACGGTACCCAGGGTCGGCTACACCTTC,CASSYSTVPRVGYTF
NA,TRBV7-2,NA,TRBJ1-5,TGTGCCAGCAGCTTCAATAGCAATCAGCCCCAGCATTTT,CASSFNSNQPQHF
NA,TRBV19,TRBD2,TRBJ2-3,TGTGCCAGTAGTTTGACGACTAGCAGAAACACAGATACGCAGTATTTT,CASSLTTSRNTDTQYF
NA,TRBV6-2/TRBV6-3,TRBD1,TRBJ1-2,TGTGCCAGCAGTCTACTTCGGACAGGGAATTCTAACTATGGCTACACCTTC,CASSLLRTGNSNYGYTF
many,TRBV25-1,NA,TRBJ1-2,TGTGCCAGCAGTGAGTCGGGGCGCGGGGAAGGCTACACCTTC,CASSESGRGEGYTF
once,TRBV6-2/TRBV6-3,NA,TRBJ1-1,TGTGCCAGCAGTGGGACACAGAATGAAGCTTTCTTT,CASSGTQNEAFF
NA,TRBV7-6,TRBD2,TRBJ2-1,TGTGCCAGCAGCTCTTTCAGCGGGGGCTCCTACAATGAGCAGTTCTTC,CASSSFSGGSYNEQFF
NA,TRBV5-6,NA,TRBJ1-2,TGTGCCAGCATAACCTCCAGGGTGTACGACTATGGCTACACCTTC,CASITSRVYDYGYTF
NA,TRBV15,TRBD2,TRBJ2-7,TGTGCCACCAGCAGGGACCCGGGGGGGGACTACGAGCAGTACTTC,CATSRDPGGDYEQYF
NA,TRBV6-5,TRBD1,TRBJ2-7,TGTGCCAGCAGTTACGGTCTCCCAGGGGGCAGCTACGAGCAGTACTTC,CASSYGLPGGSYEQYF
many,TRBV25-1,NA,TRBJ1-1,TGTGCCAGCCGGGTGGGGGGGAACACTGAAGCTTTCTTT,CASRVGGNTEAFF
once,TRBV6-4,NA,TRBJ2-1,TGTGCCAGCAGTCCCGCAGGGGTAGTCATTGGCAATGAGCAGTTCTTC,CASSPAGVVIGNEQFF
NA,TRBV12-3/TRBV12-4,TRBD1,TRBJ1-4,TGTGCCAGTGCACAGGGGGGCGAAAAACTGTTTTTT,CASAQGGEKLFF
few,TRBV19,NA,TRBJ1-6,TGTGCCAGTAGTACCAAATCTAATTCACCCCTCCACTTT,CASSTKSNSPLHF
NA,TRBV6-5,NA,TRBJ1-1,TGTGCCAGCGGGTACGACGTTGTAAAGGGGAAAGCTTTCTTT,CASGYDVVKGKAFF
NA,TRBV30,TRBD2,TRBJ2-5,TGTGCCTGGGGGCGGGGGGAAGAGACCCAGTACTTC,CAWGRGEETQYF